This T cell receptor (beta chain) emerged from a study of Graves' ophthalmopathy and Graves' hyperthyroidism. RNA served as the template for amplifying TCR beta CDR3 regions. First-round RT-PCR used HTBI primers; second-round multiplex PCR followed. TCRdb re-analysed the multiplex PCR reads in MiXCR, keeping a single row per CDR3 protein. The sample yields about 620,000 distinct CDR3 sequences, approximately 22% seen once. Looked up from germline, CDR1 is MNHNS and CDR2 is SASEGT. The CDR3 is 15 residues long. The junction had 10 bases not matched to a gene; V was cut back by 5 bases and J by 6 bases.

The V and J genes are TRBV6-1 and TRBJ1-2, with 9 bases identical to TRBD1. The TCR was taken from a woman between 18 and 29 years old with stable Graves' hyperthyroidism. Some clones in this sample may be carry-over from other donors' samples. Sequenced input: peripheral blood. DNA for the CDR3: TGTGCCAGCAGTAATCCCACAGGGGGCATGGATGGCTACACCTTC. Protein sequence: CASSNPTGGMDGYTF.